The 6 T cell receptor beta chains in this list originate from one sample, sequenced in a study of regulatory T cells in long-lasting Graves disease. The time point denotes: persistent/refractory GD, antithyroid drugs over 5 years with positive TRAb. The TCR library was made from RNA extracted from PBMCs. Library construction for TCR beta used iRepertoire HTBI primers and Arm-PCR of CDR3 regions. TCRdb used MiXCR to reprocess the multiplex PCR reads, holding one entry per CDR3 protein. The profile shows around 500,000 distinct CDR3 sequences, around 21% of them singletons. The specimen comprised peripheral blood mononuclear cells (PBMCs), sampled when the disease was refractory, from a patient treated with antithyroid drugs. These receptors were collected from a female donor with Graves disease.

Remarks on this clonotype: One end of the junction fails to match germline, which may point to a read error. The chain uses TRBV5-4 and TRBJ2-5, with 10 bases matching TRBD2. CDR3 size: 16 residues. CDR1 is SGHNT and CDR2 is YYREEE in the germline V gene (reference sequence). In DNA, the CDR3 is TGTGCCAGCCGCTTTAGGAGCGGGGGGGGACAAGAGACCCAGTACTTC. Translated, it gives CASRFRSGGGQETQYF.

The DNA of the CDR3 is TGTGCCAGCAGAGCCCTGAACACTGAAGCTTTCTTT. It encodes CASRALNTEAFF. V usage is TRBV12-3 or TRBV12-4 and J usage is TRBJ1-1; no clear D gene. CDR3 length: 12 residues. Trimming cost V 6 bases and J 0 bases, with 5 bases left between them.

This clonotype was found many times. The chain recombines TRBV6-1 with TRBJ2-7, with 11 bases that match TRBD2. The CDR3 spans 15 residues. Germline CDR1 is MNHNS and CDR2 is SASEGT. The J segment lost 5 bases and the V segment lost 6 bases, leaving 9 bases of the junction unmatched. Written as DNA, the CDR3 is TGTGCCAGCAGGGAGGGACTAGCGGTTTTGGACGAGCAGTACTTC. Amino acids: CASREGLAVLDEQYF.

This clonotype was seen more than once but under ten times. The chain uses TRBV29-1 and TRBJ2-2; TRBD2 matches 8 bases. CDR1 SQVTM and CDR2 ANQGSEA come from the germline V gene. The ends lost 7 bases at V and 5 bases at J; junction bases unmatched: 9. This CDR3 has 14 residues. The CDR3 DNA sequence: TGCAGCGCTAAGGGACTAGATTCTACCGGGGAGCTGTTTTTT. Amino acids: CSAKGLDSTGELFF.

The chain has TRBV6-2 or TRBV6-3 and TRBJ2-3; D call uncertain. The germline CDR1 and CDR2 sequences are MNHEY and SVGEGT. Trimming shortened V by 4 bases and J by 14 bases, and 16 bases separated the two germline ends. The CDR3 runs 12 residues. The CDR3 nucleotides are TGTGCCAGCAGTTGGTGGCTTGAGACTTGGTATTTT. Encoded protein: CASSWWLETWYF.

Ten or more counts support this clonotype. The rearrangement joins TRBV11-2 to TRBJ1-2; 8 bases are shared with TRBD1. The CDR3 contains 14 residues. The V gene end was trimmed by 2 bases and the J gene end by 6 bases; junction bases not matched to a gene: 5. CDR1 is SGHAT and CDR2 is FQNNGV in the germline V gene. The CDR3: CASSLKTGVNGYTF. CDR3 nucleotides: TGTGCCAGCAGCTTAAAGACAGGGGTGAATGGCTACACCTTC. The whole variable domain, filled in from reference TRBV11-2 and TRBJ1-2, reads EAGVAQSPRYKIIEKRQSVAFWCNPISGHATLYWYQQILGQGPKLLIQFQNNGVVDDSQLPKDRFSAERLKGVDSTLKIQPAKLEDSAVYLCASSLKTGVNGYTFGSGTRLTVV.